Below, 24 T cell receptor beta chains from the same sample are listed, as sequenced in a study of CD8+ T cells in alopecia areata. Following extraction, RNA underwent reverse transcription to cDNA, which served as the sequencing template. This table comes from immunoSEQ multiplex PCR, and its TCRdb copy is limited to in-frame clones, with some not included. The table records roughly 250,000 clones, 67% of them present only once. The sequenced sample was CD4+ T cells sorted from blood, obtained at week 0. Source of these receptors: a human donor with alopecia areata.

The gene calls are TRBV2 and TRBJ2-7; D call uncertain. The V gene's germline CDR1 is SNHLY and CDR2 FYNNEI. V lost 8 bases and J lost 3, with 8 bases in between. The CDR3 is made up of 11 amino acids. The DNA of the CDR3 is TGTGCCAGCTATTCGGACTACGAGCAGTACTTC. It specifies CASYSDYEQYF. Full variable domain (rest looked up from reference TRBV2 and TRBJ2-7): EPEVTQTPSHQVTQMGQEVILRCVPISNHLYFYWYRQILGQKVEFLVSFYNNEISEKSEIFDDQFSVERPDGSNFTLKIRSTKLEDSAMYFCASYSDYEQYFGPGTRLTVT.

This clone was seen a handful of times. The CDR3 DNA reads as TGTGCCAGCAGTCGTGACCTGGCGGAGCAGTTCTTC. The encoded protein is CASSRDLAEQFF. The V gene is TRBV7-9, the J gene TRBJ2-1; no clear D gene. This CDR3 contains 12 residues. Trimming cost V 6 bases and J 10 bases, with 13 bases left between them. Per germline, CDR1 SEHNR and CDR2 FQNEAQ (reference sequence). Using reference TRBV7-9 and TRBJ2-1 for the parts outside the CDR3, the full variable domain is DTGVSQNPRHKITKRGQNVTFRCDPISEHNRLYWYRQTLGQGPEFLTYFQNEAQLEKSRLLSDRFSAERPKGSFSTLEIQRTEQGDSAMYLCASSRDLAEQFFGPGTRLTVL.

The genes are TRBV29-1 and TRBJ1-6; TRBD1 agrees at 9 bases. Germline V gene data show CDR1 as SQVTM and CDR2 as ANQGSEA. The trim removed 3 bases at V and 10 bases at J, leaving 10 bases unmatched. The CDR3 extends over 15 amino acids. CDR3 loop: CSVDNPQGAGSPLHF. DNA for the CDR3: TGCAGCGTTGATAACCCACAGGGGGCTGGCTCACCCCTCCACTTT.

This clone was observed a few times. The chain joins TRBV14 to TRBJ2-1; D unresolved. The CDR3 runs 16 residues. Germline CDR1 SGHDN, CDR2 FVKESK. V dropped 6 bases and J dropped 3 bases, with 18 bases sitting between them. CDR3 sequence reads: CASSPYVFNGYNEQFF. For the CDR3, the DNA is TGTGCCAGCAGTCCGTACGTCTTTAACGGCTACAATGAGCAGTTCTTC.

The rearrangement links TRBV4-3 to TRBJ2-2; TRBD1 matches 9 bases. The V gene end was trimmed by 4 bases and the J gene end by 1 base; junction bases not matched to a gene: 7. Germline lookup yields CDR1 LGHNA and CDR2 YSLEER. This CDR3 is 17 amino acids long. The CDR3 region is CASSRLPGQGNTGELFF. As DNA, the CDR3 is TGCGCCAGCAGCCGCCTACCGGGACAGGGGAACACCGGGGAGCTGTTTTTT.

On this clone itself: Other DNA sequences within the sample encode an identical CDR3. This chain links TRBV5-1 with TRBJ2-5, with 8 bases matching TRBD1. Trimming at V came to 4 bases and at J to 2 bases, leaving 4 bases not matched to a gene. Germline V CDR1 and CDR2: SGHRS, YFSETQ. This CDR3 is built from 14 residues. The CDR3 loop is CASSPGTGQETQYF. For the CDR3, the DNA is TGCGCCAGCAGCCCCGGGACAGGACAAGAGACCCAGTACTTC.

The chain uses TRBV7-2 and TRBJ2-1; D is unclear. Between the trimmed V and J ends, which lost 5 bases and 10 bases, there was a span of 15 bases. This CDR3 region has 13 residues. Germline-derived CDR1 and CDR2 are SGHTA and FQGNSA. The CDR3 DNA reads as TGTGCCAGCAGCCCGCAGATTCCCAAGGAGCAGTTCTTC. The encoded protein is CASSPQIPKEQFF.

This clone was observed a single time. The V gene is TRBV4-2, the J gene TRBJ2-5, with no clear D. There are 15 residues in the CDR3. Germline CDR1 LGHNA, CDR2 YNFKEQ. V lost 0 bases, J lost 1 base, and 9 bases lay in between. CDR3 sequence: CASSQDLGPQETQYF. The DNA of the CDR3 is TGTGCCAGCAGCCAAGACTTGGGTCCCCAAGAGACCCAGTACTTC.

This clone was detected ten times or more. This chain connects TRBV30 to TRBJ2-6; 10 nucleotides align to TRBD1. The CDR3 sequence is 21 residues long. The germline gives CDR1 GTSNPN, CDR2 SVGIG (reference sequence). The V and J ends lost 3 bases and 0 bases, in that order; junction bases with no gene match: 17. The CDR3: CAWRSNILLGTGDSGANVLTF. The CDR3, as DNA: TGTGCCTGGAGGTCAAATATATTGCTCGGGACAGGGGACTCTGGGGCCAACGTCCTGACTTTC.

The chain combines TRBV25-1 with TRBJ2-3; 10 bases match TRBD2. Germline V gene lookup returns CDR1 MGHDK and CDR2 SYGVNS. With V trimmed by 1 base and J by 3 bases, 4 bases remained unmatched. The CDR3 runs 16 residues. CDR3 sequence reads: CASSESRTSGTDTQYF. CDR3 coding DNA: TGTGCCAGCAGTGAATCCCGGACTAGCGGTACAGATACGCAGTATTTT.

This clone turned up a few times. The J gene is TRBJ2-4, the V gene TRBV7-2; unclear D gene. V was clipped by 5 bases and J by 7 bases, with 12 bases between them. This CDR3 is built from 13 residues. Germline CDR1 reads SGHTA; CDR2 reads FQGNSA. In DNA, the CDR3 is TGTGCCAGCAGCCCCATAATAGGGAACATTCAGTACTTC. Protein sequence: CASSPIIGNIQYF. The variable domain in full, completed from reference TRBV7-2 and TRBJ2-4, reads GAGVSQSPSNKVTEKGKDVELRCDPISGHTALYWYRQSLGQGLEFLIYFQGNSAPDKSGLPSDRFSAERTGGSVSTLTIQRTQQEDSAVYLCASSPIIGNIQYFGAGTRLSVL.

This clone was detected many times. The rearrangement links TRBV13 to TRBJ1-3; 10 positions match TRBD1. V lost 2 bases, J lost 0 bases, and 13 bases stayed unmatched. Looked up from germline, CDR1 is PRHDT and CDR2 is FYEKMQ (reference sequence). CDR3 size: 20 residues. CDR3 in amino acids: CASSLNSRDRGRSSGNTIYF. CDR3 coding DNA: TGTGCCAGCAGCTTAAACTCCCGGGACAGGGGCCGGAGCTCTGGAAACACCATATATTTT.

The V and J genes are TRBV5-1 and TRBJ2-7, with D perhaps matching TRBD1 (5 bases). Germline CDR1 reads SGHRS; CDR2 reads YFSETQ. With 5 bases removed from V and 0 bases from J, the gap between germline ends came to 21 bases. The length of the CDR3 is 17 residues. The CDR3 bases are TGCGCCAGCAGGAAGCAAATGGCACAGGAGTACTCCTACGAGCAGTACTTC. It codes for CASRKQMAQEYSYEQYF.

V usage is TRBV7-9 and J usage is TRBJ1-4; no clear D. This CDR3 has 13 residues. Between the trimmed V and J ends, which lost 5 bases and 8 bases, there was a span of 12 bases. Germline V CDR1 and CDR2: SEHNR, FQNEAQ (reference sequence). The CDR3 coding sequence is TGTGCCAGCAGCCCCAACACGGGGGAAAAACTGTTTTTT. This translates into CASSPNTGEKLFF.

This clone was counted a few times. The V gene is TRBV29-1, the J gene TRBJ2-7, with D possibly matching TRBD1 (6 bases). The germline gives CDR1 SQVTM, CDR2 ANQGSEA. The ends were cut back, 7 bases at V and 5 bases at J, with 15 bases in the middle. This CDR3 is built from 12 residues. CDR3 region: CSAWTDLNEQYF. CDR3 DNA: TGCAGCGCTTGGACAGACCTTAACGAGCAGTACTTC.

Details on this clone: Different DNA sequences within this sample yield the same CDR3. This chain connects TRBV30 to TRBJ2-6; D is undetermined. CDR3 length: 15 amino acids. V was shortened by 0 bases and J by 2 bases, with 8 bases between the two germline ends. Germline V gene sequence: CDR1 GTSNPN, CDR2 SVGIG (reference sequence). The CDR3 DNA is TGTGCCTGGAGTGTACGTGGCACTGGGGCCAACGTCCTGACTTTC. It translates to CAWSVRGTGANVLTF.

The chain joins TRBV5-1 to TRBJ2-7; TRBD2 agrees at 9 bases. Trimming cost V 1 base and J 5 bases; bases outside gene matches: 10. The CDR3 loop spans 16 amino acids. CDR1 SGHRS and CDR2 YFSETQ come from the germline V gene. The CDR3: CASSLTSAGGLDEQYF. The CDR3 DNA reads TGCGCCAGCAGCTTGACCTCCGCGGGGGGGCTCGACGAGCAGTACTTC. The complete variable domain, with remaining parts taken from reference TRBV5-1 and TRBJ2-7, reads KAGVTQTPRYLIKTRGQQVTLSCSPISGHRSVSWYQQTPGQGLQFLFEYFSETQRNKGNFPGRFSGRQFSNSRSEMNVSTLELGDSALYLCASSLTSAGGLDEQYFGPGTRLTVT.

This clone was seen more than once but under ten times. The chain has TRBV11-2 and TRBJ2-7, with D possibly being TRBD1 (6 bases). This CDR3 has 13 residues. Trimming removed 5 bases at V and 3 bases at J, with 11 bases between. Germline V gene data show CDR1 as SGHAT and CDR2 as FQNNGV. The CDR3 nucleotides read TGTGCCAGCAGCCAGGGGCAGATCTACGAGCAGTACTTC. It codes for CASSQGQIYEQYF.

The CDR3 DNA sequence: TGCAGCGTTCTGGACAGCGAAGAGACCCAGTACTTC. This gives the protein CSVLDSEETQYF. The V gene is TRBV29-1, the J gene TRBJ2-5; TRBD1 might be the D (6 bases). The V and J ends lost 5 bases and 3 bases respectively, with 10 bases between them. This CDR3 comprises 12 residues. Germline CDR1 is SQVTM and CDR2 is ANQGSEA.

CDR3 residues: CASRSPTGGGGYTF. In nucleotides, the CDR3 is TGCGCCAGCAGATCCCCTACAGGGGGCGGTGGCTACACCTTC. J is TRBJ1-2 and V is TRBV5-1, with 9 bases fitting TRBD1. Germline lookup yields CDR1 SGHRS and CDR2 YFSETQ. This CDR3 is 14 amino acids long. The V and J ends lost 5 bases and 7 bases, in that order; junction bases with no gene match: 9.

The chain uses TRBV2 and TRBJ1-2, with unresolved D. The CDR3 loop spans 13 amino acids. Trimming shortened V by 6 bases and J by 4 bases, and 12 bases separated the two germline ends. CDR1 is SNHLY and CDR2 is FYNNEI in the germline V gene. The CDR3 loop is CASSLPGSYGYTF. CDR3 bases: TGTGCCAGCAGCCTGCCGGGGAGCTATGGCTACACCTTC.

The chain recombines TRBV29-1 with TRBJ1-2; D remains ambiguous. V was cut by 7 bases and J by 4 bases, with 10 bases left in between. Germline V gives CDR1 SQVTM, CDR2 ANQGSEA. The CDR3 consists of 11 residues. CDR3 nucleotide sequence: TGCAGCGGGTCGCAGCTCTATGGCTACACCTTC. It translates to CSGSQLYGYTF.

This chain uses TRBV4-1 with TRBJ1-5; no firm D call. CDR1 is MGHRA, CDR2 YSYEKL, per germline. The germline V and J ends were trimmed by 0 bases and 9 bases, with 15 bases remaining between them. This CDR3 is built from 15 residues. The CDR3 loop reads CASSQEGRAHGPQHF. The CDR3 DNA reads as TGCGCCAGCAGCCAAGAGGGCAGAGCTCATGGGCCCCAGCATTTT.

Here the CDR3 reads CASSPSQGYEQFF. CDR3 DNA sequence: TGTGCCAGCAGCCCCTCGCAGGGTTACGAGCAGTTCTTC. V is TRBV11-2 and J is TRBJ2-1, with TRBD1 as a possible D gene (5 bases). Germline V gene sequence: CDR1 SGHAT, CDR2 FQNNGV. V lost 5 bases and J lost 10, with 15 bases in between. There are 13 residues in the CDR3.